This T cell receptor (beta chain) was sequenced for a study of OX40 agonist ivuxolimab in advanced cancers. There are 16 residues in the CDR3. The ends were cut back, 5 bases at V and 1 base at J, with 16 bases in the middle. Germline lookup yields CDR1 LNHNV and CDR2 YYDKDF (reference sequence). The data were produced by immunoSEQ multiplex PCR, yet TCRdb's version contains in-frame clones alone and is incomplete. The data show about 70,000 clones, with about 94% seen just once and around 8% held by the top ten. The sample was CD4+ or CD8+ T cells sorted from blood, taken in a trial of the OX40 agonist ivuxolimab. The J gene is TRBJ2-3, the V gene TRBV15; the D gene is possibly TRBD1 (6 bases). The receptor was isolated from an adult with an advanced solid tumor such as melanoma, head and neck, liver or kidney cancer. CDR3 region: CATSGTGTPGTDTQYF. DNA for the CDR3: TGTGCCACCAGCGGGACCGGGACACCGGGCACAGATACGCAGTATTTT.